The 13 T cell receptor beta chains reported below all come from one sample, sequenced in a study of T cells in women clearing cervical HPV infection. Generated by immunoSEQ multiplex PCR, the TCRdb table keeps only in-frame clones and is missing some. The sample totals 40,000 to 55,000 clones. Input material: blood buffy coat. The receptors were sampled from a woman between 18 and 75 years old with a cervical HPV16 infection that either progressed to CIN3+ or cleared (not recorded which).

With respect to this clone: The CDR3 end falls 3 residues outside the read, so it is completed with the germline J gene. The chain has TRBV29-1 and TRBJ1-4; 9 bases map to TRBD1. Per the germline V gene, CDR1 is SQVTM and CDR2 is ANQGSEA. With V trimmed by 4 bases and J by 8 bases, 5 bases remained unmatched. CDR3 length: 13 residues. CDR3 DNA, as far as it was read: TGCAGCGTTGTACAGGGGGCCGAGGAAAAA. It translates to CSVVQGAEEK. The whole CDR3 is CSVVQGAEEKLFF.

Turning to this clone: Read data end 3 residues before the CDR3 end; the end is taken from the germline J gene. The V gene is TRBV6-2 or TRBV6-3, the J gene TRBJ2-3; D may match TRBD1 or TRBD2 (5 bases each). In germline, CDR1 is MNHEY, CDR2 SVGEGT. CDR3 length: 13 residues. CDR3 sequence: CASRVPGEGTQYF. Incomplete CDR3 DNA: TGTGCCAGCAGGGTTCCTGGTGAGGGGACG.

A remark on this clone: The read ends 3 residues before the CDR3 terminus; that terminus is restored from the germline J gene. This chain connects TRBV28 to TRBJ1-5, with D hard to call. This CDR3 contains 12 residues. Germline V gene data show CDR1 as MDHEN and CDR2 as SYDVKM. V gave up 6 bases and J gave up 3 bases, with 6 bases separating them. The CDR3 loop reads CASRQPNQPQHF. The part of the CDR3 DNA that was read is TGTGCCAGCAGACAGCCCAATCAGCCC. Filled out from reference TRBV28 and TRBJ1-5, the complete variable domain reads DVKVTQSSRYLVKRTGEKVFLECVQDMDHENMFWYRQDPGLGLRLIYFSYDVKMKEKGDIPEGYSVSREKKERFSLILESASTNQTSMYLCASRQPNQPQHFGDGTRLSIL.

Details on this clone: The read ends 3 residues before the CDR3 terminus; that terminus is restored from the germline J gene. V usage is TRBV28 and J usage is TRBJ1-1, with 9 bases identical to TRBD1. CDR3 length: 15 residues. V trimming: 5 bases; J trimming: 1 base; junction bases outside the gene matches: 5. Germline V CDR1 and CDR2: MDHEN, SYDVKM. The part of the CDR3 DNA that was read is TGTGCCAGCAGTATACCGGGACAGGGGAACACTGAA. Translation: CASSIPGQGNTE. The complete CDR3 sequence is CASSIPGQGNTEAFF. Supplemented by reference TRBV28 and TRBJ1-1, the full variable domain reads DVKVTQSSRYLVKRTGEKVFLECVQDMDHENMFWYRQDPGLGLRLIYFSYDVKMKEKGDIPEGYSVSREKKERFSLILESASTNQTSMYLCASSIPGQGNTEAFFGQGTRLTVV.

CDR3 DNA (partial): TGTGCCAGTGAACCGCGGCTGCTACAGGGGAGATATGGC. It encodes CASEPRLLQGRYG. The CDR3 reads in full as CASEPRLLQGRYGYTF. J is TRBJ1-2 and V is TRBV2; TRBD1 agrees at 7 bases. The missing CDR3 end, 3 residues past where the read stops, is filled in from the germline J gene. This CDR3 spans 16 amino acids. After removal of 9 bases from V and 5 bases from J, the junction contained 18 bases not matched to a gene. Germline CDR1 reads SNHLY; CDR2 reads FYNNEI.

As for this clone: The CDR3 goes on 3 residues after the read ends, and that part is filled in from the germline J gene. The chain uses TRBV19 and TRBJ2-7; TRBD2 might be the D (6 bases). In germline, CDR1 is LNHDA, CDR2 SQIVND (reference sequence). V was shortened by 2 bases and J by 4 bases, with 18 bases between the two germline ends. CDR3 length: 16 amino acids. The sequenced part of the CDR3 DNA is TGTGCCAGTAGTATAAGCCCTGGGGGGTTTACGTACGAG. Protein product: CASSISPGGFTYE. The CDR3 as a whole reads CASSISPGGFTYEQYF.

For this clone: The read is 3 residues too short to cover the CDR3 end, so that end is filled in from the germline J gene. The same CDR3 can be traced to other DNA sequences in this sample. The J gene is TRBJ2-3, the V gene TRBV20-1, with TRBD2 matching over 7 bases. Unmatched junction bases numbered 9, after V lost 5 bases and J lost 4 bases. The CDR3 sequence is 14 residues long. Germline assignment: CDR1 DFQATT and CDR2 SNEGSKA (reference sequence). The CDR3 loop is CSAPPGGVADTQYF. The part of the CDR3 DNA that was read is TGCAGTGCTCCACCTGGGGGGGTCGCAGATACG.

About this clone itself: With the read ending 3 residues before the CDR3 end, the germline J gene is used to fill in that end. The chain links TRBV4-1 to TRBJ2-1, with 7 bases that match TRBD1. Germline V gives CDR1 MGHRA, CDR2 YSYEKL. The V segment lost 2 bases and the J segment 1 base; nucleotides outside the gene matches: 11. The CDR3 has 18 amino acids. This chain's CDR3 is CASSQIYPQGESYNEQFF. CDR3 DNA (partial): TGCGCCAGCAGCCAAATTTACCCTCAGGGGGAATCCTACAATGAG.

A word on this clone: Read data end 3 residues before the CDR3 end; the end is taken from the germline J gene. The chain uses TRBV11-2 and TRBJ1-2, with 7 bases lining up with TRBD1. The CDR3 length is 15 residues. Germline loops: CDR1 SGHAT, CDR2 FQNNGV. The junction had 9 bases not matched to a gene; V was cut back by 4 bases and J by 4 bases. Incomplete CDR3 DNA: TGTGCCAGCAGCTCAAGAGAGACAGGGCTCTATGGC. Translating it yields CASSSRETGLYG. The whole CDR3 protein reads CASSSRETGLYGYTF.

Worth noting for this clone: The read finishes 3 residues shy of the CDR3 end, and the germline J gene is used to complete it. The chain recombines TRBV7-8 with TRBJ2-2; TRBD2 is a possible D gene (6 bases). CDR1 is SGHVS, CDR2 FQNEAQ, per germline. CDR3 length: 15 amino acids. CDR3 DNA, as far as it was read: TGTGCCAGCAGCCAAGGTGGGGGGAGCAATGAAAAG. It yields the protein CASSQGGGSNEK. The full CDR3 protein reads CASSQGGGSNEKLFF.

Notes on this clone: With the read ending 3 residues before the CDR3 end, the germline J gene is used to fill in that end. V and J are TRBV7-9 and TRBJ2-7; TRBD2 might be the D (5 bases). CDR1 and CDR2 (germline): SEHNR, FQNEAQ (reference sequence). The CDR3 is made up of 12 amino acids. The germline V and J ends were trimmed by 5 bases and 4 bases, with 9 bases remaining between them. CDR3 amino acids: CASSRGPYEQYF. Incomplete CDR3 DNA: TGTGCCAGCAGCCGAGGGCCTTACGAG.

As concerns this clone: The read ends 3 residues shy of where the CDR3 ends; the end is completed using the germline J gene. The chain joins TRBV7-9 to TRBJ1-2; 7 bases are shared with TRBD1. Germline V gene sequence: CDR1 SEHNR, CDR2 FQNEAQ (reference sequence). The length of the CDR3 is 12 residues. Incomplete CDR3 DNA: TGTGCCAGCAGCAACAGGGGCAATGAC. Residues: CASSNRGND. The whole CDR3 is CASSNRGNDYTF.

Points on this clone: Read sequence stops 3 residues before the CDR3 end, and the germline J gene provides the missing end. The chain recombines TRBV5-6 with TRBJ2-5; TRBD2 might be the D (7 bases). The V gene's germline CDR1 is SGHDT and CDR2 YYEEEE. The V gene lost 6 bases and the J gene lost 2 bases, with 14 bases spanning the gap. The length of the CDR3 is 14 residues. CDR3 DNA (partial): TGTGCCAGCACCTGGGGGCGGGGGCAAGAGACC. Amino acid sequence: CASTWGRGQET. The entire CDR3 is CASTWGRGQETQYF.